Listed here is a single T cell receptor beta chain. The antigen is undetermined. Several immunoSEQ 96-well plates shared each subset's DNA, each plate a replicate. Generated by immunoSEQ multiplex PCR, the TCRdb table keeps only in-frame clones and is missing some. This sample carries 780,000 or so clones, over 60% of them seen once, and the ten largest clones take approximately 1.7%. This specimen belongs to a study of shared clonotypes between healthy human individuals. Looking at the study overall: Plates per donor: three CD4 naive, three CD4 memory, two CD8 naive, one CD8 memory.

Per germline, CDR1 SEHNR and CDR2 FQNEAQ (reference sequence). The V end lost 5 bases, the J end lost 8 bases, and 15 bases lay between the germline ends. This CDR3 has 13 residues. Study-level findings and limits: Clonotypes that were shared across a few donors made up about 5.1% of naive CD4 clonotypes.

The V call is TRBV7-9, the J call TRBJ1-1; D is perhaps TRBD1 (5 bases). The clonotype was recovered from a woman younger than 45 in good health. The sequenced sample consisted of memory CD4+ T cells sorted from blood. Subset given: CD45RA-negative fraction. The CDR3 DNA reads TGTGCCAGCAGCCCGGGGGGGTACGGCGAAGCTTTCTTT. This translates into CASSPGGYGEAFF.